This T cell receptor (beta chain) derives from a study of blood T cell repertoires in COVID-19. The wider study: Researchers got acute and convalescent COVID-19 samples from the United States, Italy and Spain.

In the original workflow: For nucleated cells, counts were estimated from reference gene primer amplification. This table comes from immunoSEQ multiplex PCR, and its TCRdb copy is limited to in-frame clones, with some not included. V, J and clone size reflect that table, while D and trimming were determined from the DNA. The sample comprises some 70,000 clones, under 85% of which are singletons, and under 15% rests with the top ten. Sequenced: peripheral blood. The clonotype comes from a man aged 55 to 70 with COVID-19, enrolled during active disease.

This CDR3 reads CASSKAREGTGANVLTF. CDR3 nucleotide sequence: TGTGCCAGCAGCAAAGCGCGGGAGGGGACCGGGGCCAACGTCCTGACTTTC. The chain combines TRBV21-1 with TRBJ2-6; the table's D gene call, TRBD2, was not cross checked with the DNA. TRBV21-1 is labeled a pseudogene. The CDR3 spans 17 residues.